The rows below give T cell receptor beta chains drawn from one sample of a study of T cell responses to AZD1222 COVID-19 vaccine. The data were produced by immunoSEQ multiplex PCR, yet TCRdb's version contains in-frame clones alone and is incomplete. The sample has some 130,000 clones; approximately 91% are singletons. Source: peripheral blood, taken on day 0 of AZD1222 vaccination. The receptors come from an adult in good health. Each CDR3 is given with its conserved first and last residue. A D gene is named only where the DNA matches it firmly. Clone sizes are given selectively: once, few, many, or a class where the clone is expanded.

size	D	length	J	V	DNA	CDR3
.	TRBD2	17	TRBJ2-1	TRBV4-3	TGCGCCAGCAGCCAGGGGGCGGGACTAGTGTTTTTAAATGAGCAGTTCTTC	CASSQGAGLVFLNEQFF
.	TRBD2	14	TRBJ2-7	TRBV4-2	TGTGCCAGCAGCCAGGCGACTAGCGTTTACGAGCAGTACTTC	CASSQATSVYEQYF
.	.	13	TRBJ1-1	TRBV29-1	TGCAGCGTTGCTTTAGGCGGAACCTCAGGAGCTTTCTTT	CSVALGGTSGAFF
.	TRBD1	18	TRBJ1-4	TRBV30	TGTGCCTGGAGTGTCCGGACAGGGATGGGATGGAGAGATGAAAAACTGTTTTTT	CAWSVRTGMGWRDEKLFF
.	.	15	TRBJ2-7	TRBV7-8	TGTGCCAGCAGCTCTTCCGGGACACGTTATTACGAGCAGTACTTC	CASSSSGTRYYEQYF
.	.	16	TRBJ2-1	TRBV28	TGTGCCAGCAGCCCTTTGGGAGAGGGGGGCTACAATGAGCAGTTCTTC	CASSPLGEGGYNEQFF
.	TRBD1	12	TRBJ2-5	TRBV29-1	TGCAGCGTAGAGGGGGCGGAAGAGACCCAGTACTTC	CSVEGAEETQYF
.	TRBD1	15	TRBJ1-5	TRBV4-3	TGCGCCAGCATCTTTGACAGGGGGCAGGGTCAGCCCCAGCATTTT	CASIFDRGQGQPQHF
.	.	13	TRBJ1-1	TRBV9	TGTGCCAGCAGCGTAGAAACTCACACTGAAGCTTTCTTT	CASSVETHTEAFF
.	TRBD1	15	TRBJ1-4	TRBV7-9	TGTGCCAGCAGCACACCGGGACAGGGTTACGAAAAACTGTTTTTT	CASSTPGQGYEKLFF
.	TRBD1	14	TRBJ1-2	TRBV7-9	TGTGCCAGCAGCTTTTCCGGGACAGGGTACGGCTACACCTTC	CASSFSGTGYGYTF
.	.	14	TRBJ2-1	TRBV28	TGTGCCAGCACTCGGAGTAACCCCTACAATGAGCAGTTCTTC	CASTRSNPYNEQFF
few	.	15	TRBJ1-3	TRBV18	TGTGCCAGCTCACCTACGGACAGCTCTGGAAACACCATATATTTT	CASSPTDSSGNTIYF
.	.	15	TRBJ1-4	TRBV4-2	TGTGCCAGCAGCCAAGAGTGGGGGACTAATGAAAAACTGTTTTTT	CASSQEWGTNEKLFF
.	.	13	TRBJ2-3	TRBV10-3	TGTGCCATCAGCCCGGGGTTCGAGGATACGCAGTATTTT	CAISPGFEDTQYF
few	.	17	TRBJ2-1	TRBV9	TGTGCCAGCAGCGTAGGAGTGGGAAAGGGGGGTTACAATGAGCAGTTCTTC	CASSVGVGKGGYNEQFF
.	.	12	TRBJ1-1	TRBV6-5	TGTGCCAGCAGTTGGGGGCCCCCTGAAGCTTTCTTT	CASSWGPPEAFF
.	TRBD1	16	TRBJ1-1	TRBV27	TGTGCCAGCAGCTCCCCCTTCAGGGGGATTTTGAGGGAAGCTTTCTTT	CASSSPFRGILREAFF
.	TRBD1	13	TRBJ2-1	TRBV3-1/TRBV3-2	TGTGCCAGCAGGACACAGGGGGTTAATGAGCAGTTCTTC	CASRTQGVNEQFF
.	.	13	TRBJ1-2	TRBV29-1	TGCAGCCTCCAAATCTTAGGTGGGGTTGGCTACACCTTC	CSLQILGGVGYTF
.	.	14	TRBJ1-2	TRBV30	TGTGCCTGGAGACCAAAAGGTGGGACTTATGGCTACACCTTC	CAWRPKGGTYGYTF
.	.	14	TRBJ1-6	TRBV9	TGTGCCAGCAGCCACCGGGACGCCGTCCCACCCCTCCACTTT	CASSHRDAVPPLHF
.	.	11	TRBJ2-7	TRBV2	TGTGCCAGCAGCAGGGTCTACGAGCAGTACTTC	CASSRVYEQYF
.	TRBD2	18	TRBJ2-7	TRBV7-9	TGTGCCAGCAGAAATTCTCTCCGGTCGGGCGGGAGTAAGTACGAGCAGTACTTC	CASRNSLRSGGSKYEQYF
.	.	14	TRBJ1-5	TRBV2	TGTGCCAGCAGTGAAGGGGGATACAATCAGCCCCAGCATTTT	CASSEGGYNQPQHF
.	TRBD2	14	TRBJ2-5	TRBV30	TGTGCCTGGAGAGCGGGAGTTGATATAGAGACCCAGTACTTC	CAWRAGVDIETQYF
.	TRBD2	21	TRBJ2-5	TRBV7-8	TGTGCCAGCAGCTCCTTGCTACTAGCGGGGGCCACCAACCGACGCCAAGAGACCCAGTACTTC	CASSSLLLAGATNRRQETQYF
.	TRBD2	16	TRBJ2-7	TRBV11-2	TGTGCCAGCAGCTCACTAGCGGGAGTTTCCTCCTACGAGCAGTACTTC	CASSSLAGVSSYEQYF
.	TRBD1	17	TRBJ1-1	TRBV5-1	TGCGCCAGCAGCTTGGTTTGGACAGGGACACTGAACACTGAAGCTTTCTTT	CASSLVWTGTLNTEAFF
once	.	15	TRBJ1-1	TRBV4-3	TGCGCCAGCAGCCAAGATTTGGTCCGGAACACTGAAGCTTTCTTT	CASSQDLVRNTEAFF
.	.	18	TRBJ1-5	TRBV6-2/TRBV6-3	TGTGCCAGCAGTTACTCGATGGGACGGGGACATAGCAATCAGCCCCAGCATTTT	CASSYSMGRGHSNQPQHF
.	TRBD1	17	TRBJ2-5	TRBV5-6	TGTGCCAGCAGCTTGATCATCCCAGGGGGATTCAGGGAGACCCAGTACTTC	CASSLIIPGGFRETQYF
.	TRBD1	14	TRBJ2-1	TRBV6-5	TGTGCCAGCAGGAGGACAGGGTCCTACAATGAGCAGTTCTTC	CASRRTGSYNEQFF
.	TRBD1	14	TRBJ2-1	TRBV6-5	TGTGCCAGCAGCCGGACAGGGGGACTTGGTGAGCAGTTCTTC	CASSRTGGLGEQFF
.	.	18	TRBJ1-4	TRBV3-1/TRBV3-2	TGTGCCAGCAGCCAAGAATCTAAAGTTTCGGACGGATGGGAAAAACTGTTTTTT	CASSQESKVSDGWEKLFF
.	TRBD1	13	TRBJ1-2	TRBV5-6	TGTGCCAGCAGCTTGGGGACAGGGACTGGCTACACCTTC	CASSLGTGTGYTF
.	.	12	TRBJ2-5	TRBV28	TGTGCCAGCAAAGGGACGGAAGAGACCCAGTACTTC	CASKGTEETQYF
.	.	14	TRBJ2-1	TRBV19	TGTGCCAGTAGTGGGGTCGGGTCTTACAATGAGCAGTTCTTC	CASSGVGSYNEQFF
.	.	13	TRBJ1-1	TRBV7-2	TGTGCCAGCAGCGGTAGACTTGTAACTGAAGCTTTCTTT	CASSGRLVTEAFF
.	TRBD2	16	TRBJ2-2	TRBV10-3	TGTGCCATCAGCGGACTAGCGGGATTTAACACCGGGGAGCTGTTTTTT	CAISGLAGFNTGELFF
.	TRBD2	16	TRBJ2-1	TRBV11-2	TGTGCCAGCAGCCTCGGGGGGGAGAGCTCCTACAATGAGCAGTTCTTC	CASSLGGESSYNEQFF
once	TRBD1	17	TRBJ1-6	TRBV13	TGTGCCAGCAGCTCCCGACAGGGGCATCCCTATAATTCACCCCTCCACTTT	CASSSRQGHPYNSPLHF
.	TRBD1	16	TRBJ1-2	TRBV4-2	TGTGCCAGCAGCCAAGAACAGGGGGCGATCTCGGGTGGCTACACCTTC	CASSQEQGAISGGYTF
.	TRBD1	14	TRBJ1-2	TRBV10-3	TGTGCCATCAGTTACACAGGGGGGGGCTATGGCTACACCTTC	CAISYTGGGYGYTF
.	.	15	TRBJ1-3	TRBV4-1	TGCGCCAGCAGCCCACAGGGTGGATCTGGAAACACCATATATTTT	CASSPQGGSGNTIYF
.	TRBD1	17	TRBJ1-1	TRBV4-1	TGCGCCAGCAGCCCCAAGGGAGACAGGGGGTCCAACACTGAAGCTTTCTTT	CASSPKGDRGSNTEAFF
.	TRBD1	14	TRBJ2-7	TRBV15	TGTGCCACCAGCAGAGGACAGGGTCCCTACGAGCAGTACTTC	CATSRGQGPYEQYF
.	.	15	TRBJ2-1	TRBV9	TGTGCCAGCAGCGTAGAACCAGCGGTATACAATGAGCAGTTCTTC	CASSVEPAVYNEQFF
.	.	12	TRBJ1-1	TRBV6-5	TGTGCCAGCAGTCCTCAGGGGACTGAAGCTTTCTTT	CASSPQGTEAFF
.	.	15	TRBJ1-2	TRBV6-5	TGTGCCAGCAGTTACGGGGGGGACGGTAGCTATGGCTACACCTTC	CASSYGGDGSYGYTF
.	.	12	TRBJ1-1	TRBV9	TGTGCCAGCAGCGCAGGCGGGGGTGAGGCTTTCTTT	CASSAGGGEAFF
.	TRBD2	16	TRBJ2-3	TRBV3-1/TRBV3-2	TGTGCCAGCAGCCGGCGGGAGCCGAGGCCATCCGATACGCAGTATTTT	CASSRREPRPSDTQYF
.	.	19	TRBJ1-5	TRBV21-1	TGTGCCAGCAGCAAAAATCGGAAACAGACACAGGGAAGGAATCAGCCCCAGCATTTT	CASSKNRKQTQGRNQPQHF
once	.	16	TRBJ2-1	TRBV11-3	TGTGCCAGCAGCAACACTAGAGATTGGGGTCGGGGTGAGCAGTTCTTC	CASSNTRDWGRGEQFF